This T cell receptor beta chain was identified in a study of post-analysis software for immune sequencing data. Background on the study: The cohort encompassed relapsing-remitting, secondary progressive and progressive-relapsing multiple sclerosis disease courses. Study observations and caveats: Relative to controls, patients with multiple sclerosis showed significantly lower normalized Chao1 diversity. Samples from one preparation batch, clustered by F measure, grouped strongly together.

This clonotype was observed a handful of times. Its specificity is unknown. TCR beta cDNA libraries included unique molecular identifiers. Each CDR3 protein is one row after TCRdb ran MiXCR on the PCR reads. This table holds around 440,000 distinct CDR3 sequences, around 40% found once. The sample was blood. The TCR sequence derives from a girl under 18 with multiple sclerosis.

CDR3 protein: CASSLVGQGRGEQYF. Here the CDR3 DNA reads TGTGCCAGCAGCTTGGTCGGGCAGGGTAGAGGCGAGCAGTACTTC. This chain connects TRBV7-2 to TRBJ2-5; a possible D gene is TRBD1 (5 bases). Matching the DNA end better, TRBJ2-7 makes the J call doubtful. CDR1 is SGHTA and CDR2 is FQGNSA in the germline V gene. This CDR3 comprises 15 residues.